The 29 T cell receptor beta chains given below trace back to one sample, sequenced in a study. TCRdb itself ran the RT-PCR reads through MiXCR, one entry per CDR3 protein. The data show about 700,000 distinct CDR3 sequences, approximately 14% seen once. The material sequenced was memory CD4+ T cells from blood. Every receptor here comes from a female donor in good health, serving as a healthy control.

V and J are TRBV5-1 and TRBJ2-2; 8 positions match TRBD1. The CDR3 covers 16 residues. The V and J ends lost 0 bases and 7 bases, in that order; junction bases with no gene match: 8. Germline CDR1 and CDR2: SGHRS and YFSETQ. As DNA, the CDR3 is TGCGCCAGCAGCTTGGTTCCAGGACAGGGAAACGGGGAGCTGTTTTTT. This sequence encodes CASSLVPGQGNGELFF.

DNA for the CDR3: TGTGCCAGCAGCTTAGCGGCGGGGGCCCCTAACTATGGCTACACCTTC. It specifies CASSLAAGAPNYGYTF. The rearrangement joins TRBV7-2 to TRBJ1-2, with D possibly being TRBD1 (6 bases). Germline V gene lookup returns CDR1 SGHTA and CDR2 FQGNSA. Trimming stripped 0 bases from V and 0 bases from J, with 11 bases between. The CDR3 has 16 residues. Supplemented by reference TRBV7-2 and TRBJ1-2, the full variable domain reads GAGVSQSPSNKVTEKGKDVELRCDPISGHTALYWYRQSLGQGLEFLIYFQGNSAPDKSGLPSDRFSAERTGGSVSTLTIQRTQQEDSAVYLCASSLAAGAPNYGYTFGSGTRLTVV.

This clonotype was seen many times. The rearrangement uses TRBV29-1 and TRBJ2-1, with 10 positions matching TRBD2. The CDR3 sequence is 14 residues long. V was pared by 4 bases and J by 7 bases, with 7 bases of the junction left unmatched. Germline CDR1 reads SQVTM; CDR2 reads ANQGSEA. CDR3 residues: CSVVTSGNWNEQFF. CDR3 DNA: TGCAGCGTTGTTACTAGCGGGAACTGGAATGAGCAGTTCTTC.

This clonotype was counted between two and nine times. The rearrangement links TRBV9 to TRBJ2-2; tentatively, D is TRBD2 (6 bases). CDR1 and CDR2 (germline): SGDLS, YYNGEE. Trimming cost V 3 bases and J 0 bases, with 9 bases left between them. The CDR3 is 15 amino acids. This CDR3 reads CASSAGGTNTGELFF. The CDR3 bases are TGTGCCAGCAGCGCTGGGGGGACGAACACCGGGGAGCTGTTTTTT. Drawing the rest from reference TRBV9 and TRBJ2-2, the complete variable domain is DSGVTQTPKHLITATGQRVTLRCSPRSGDLSVYWYQQSLDQGLQFLIQYYNGEERAKGNILERFSAQQFPDLHSELNLSSLELGDSALYFCASSAGGTNTGELFFGEGSRLTVL.

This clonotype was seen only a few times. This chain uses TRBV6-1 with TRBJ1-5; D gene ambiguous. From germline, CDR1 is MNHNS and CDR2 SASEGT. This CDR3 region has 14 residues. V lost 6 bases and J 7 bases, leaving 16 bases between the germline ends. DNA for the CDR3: TGTGCCAGCAGGGCCAACTGGGTTAAGCAGCCCCAGCATTTT. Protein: CASRANWVKQPQHF.

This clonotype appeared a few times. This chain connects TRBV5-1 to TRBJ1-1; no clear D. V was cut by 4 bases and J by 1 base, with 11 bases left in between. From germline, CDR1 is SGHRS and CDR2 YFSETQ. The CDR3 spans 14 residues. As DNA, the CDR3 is TGCGCCAGCAGCGGCTACGGGTCGAACACTGAAGCTTTCTTT. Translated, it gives CASSGYGSNTEAFF.

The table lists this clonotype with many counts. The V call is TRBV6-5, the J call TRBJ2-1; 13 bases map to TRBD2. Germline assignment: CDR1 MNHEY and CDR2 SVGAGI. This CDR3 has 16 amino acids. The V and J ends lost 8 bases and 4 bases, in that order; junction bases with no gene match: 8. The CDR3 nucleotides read TGTGCCAGCGCGACTAGCGGGAGGCCATATTACAATGAGCAGTTCTTC. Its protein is CASATSGRPYYNEQFF.

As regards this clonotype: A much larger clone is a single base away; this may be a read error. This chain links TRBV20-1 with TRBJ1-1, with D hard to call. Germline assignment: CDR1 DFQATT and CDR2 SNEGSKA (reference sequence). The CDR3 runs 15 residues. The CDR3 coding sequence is TGCAGTGCTAGAGATTCCGCCCGGTTGAACACTGGAGCTTTCTTT. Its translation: CSARDSARLNTGAFF.

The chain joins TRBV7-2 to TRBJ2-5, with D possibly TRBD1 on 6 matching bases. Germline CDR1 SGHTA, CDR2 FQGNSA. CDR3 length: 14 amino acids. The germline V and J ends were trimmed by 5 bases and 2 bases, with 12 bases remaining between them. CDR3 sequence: CASSPPTGQETQYF. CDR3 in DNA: TGTGCCAGCAGCCCGCCGACAGGACAAGAGACCCAGTACTTC.

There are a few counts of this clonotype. CDR3 sequence: CSAARRANTGELFF. The CDR3 DNA sequence: TGCAGTGCTGCCCGGAGGGCGAACACCGGGGAGCTGTTTTTT. V is TRBV20-1 and J is TRBJ2-2, with a weak D call TRBD2 (6 bases). This CDR3 contains 14 residues. Trimming shortened V by 5 bases and J by 0 bases, and 10 bases separated the two germline ends. CDR1 and CDR2 from the germline V gene are DFQATT and SNEGSKA (reference sequence).

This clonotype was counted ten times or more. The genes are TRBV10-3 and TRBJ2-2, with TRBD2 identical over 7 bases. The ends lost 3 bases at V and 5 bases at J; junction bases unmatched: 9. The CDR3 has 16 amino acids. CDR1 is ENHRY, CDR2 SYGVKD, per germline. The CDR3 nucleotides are TGTGCCATCAGTGAAGGGAGGCTAGCGGTAACCGGGGAGCTGTTTTTT. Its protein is CAISEGRLAVTGELFF.

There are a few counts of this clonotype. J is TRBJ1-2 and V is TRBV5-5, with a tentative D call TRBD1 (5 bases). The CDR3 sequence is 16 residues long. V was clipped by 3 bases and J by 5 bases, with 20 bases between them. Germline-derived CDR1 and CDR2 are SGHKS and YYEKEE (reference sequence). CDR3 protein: CASSSARGGEDYGYTF. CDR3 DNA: TGTGCCAGCAGCTCGGCCCGAGGAGGGGAGGATTATGGCTACACCTTC.

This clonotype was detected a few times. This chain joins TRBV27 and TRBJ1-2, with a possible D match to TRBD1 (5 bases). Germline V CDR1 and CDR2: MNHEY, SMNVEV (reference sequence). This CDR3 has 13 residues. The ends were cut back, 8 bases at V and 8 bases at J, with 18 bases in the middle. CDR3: CASGRQGEPGYTF. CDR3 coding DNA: TGTGCCAGCGGCCGGCAGGGTGAACCCGGCTACACCTTC.

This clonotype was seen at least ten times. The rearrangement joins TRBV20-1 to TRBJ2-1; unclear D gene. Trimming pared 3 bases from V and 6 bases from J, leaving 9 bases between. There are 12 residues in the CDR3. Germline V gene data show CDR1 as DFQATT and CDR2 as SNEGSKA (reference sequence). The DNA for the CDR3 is TGCAGTGCTAGGTCGACCACCAATGAGCAGTTCTTC. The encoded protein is CSARSTTNEQFF.

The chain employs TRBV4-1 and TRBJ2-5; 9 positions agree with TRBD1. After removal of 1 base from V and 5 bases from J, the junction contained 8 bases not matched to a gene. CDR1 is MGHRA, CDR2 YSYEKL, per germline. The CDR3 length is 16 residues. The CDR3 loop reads CASSQAAGQGRETQYF. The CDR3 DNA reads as TGCGCCAGCAGCCAAGCCGCGGGACAGGGCAGGGAGACCCAGTACTTC.

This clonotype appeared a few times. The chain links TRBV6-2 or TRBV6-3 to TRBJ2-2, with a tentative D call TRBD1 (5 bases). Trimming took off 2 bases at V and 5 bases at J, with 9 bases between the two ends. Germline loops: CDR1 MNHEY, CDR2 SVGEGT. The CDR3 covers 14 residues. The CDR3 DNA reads TGTGCCAGCAGTTACGTTGACAGAACCGGGGAGCTGTTTTTT. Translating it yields CASSYVDRTGELFF.

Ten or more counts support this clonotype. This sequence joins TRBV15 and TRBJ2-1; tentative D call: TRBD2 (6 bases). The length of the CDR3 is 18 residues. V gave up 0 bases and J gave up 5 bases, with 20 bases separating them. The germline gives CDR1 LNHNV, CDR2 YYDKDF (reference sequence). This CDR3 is CATSRDYNGGDRNNEQFF. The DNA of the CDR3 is TGTGCCACCAGCAGAGATTACAACGGCGGGGACCGCAACAATGAGCAGTTCTTC.

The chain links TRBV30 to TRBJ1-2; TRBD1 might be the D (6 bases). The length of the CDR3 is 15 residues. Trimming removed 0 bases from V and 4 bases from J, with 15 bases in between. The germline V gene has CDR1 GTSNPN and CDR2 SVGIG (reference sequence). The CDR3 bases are TGTGCCTGGAGTGTAGGGGGGCTTCATGGCTATGGCTACACCTTC. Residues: CAWSVGGLHGYGYTF. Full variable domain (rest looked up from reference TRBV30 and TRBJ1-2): SQTIHQWPATLVQPVGSPLSLECTVEGTSNPNLYWYRQAAGRGLQLLFYSVGIGQISSEVPQNLSASRPQDRQFILSSKKLLLSDSGFYLCAWSVGGLHGYGYTFGSGTRLTVV.

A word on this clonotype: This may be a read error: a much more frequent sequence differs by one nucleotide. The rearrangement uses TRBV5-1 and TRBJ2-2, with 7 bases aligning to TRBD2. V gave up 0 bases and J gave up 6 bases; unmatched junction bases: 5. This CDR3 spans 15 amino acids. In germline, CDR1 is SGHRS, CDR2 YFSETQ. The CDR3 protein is CASSLGEGVAGELFF. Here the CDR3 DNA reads TGCGCCAGCAGCTTGGGGGAGGGTGTGGCCGGGGAGCTGTTTTTT.

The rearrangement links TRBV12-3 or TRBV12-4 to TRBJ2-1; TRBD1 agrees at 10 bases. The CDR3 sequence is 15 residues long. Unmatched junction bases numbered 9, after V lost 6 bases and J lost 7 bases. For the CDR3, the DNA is TGTGCCAGCAGACTGACAGGGGGCGGTAGAAATGAGCAGTTCTTC. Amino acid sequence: CASRLTGGGRNEQFF.

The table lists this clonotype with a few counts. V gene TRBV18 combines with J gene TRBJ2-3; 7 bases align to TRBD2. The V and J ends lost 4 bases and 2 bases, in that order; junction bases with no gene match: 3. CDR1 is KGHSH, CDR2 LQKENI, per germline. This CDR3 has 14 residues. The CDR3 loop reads CASSLREATDTQYF. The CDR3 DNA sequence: TGTGCCAGCTCACTCCGGGAGGCCACAGATACGCAGTATTTT.

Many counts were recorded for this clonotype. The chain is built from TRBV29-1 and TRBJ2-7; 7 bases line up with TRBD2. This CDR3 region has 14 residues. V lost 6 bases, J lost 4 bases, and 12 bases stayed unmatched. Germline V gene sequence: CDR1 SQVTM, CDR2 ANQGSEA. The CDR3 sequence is CSVQAGNPDYEQYF. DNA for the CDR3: TGCAGCGTCCAAGCGGGAAACCCCGATTACGAGCAGTACTTC.

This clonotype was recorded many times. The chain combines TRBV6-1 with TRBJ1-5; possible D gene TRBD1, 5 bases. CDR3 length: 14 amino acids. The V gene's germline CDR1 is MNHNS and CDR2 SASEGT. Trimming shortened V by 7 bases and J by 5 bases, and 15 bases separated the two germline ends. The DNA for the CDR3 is TGTGCCAGCACCAGAGGGGATCATTATCAGCCCCAGCATTTT. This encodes CASTRGDHYQPQHF.

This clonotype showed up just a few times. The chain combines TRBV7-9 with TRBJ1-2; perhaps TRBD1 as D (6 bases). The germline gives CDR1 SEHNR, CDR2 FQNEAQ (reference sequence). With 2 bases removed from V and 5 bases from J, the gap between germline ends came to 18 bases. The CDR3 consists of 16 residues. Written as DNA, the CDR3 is TGTGCCAGCAGCTTATACAGGGACGGACAAACATATGGCTACACCTTC. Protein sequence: CASSLYRDGQTYGYTF.

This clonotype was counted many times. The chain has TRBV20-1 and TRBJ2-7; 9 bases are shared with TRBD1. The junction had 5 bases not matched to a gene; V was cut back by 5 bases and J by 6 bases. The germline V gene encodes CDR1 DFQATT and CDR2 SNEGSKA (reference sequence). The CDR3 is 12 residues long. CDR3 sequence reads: CSAGTGRVEQYF. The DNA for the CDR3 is TGCAGTGCTGGGACAGGGAGGGTCGAGCAGTACTTC.

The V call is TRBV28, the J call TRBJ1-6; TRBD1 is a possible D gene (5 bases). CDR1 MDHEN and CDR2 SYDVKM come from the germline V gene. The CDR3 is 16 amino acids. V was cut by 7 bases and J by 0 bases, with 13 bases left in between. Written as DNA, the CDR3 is TGTGCCAGCACCAGGGCCTCTAGCTCCTATAATTCACCCCTCCACTTT. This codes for CASTRASSSYNSPLHF.

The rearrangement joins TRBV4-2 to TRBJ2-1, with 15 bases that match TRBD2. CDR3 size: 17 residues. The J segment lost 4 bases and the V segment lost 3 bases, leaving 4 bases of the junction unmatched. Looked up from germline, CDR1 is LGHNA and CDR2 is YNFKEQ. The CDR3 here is CASSQIGLAGGYNEQFF. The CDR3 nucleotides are TGTGCCAGCAGCCAGATAGGACTAGCGGGAGGGTACAATGAGCAGTTCTTC.

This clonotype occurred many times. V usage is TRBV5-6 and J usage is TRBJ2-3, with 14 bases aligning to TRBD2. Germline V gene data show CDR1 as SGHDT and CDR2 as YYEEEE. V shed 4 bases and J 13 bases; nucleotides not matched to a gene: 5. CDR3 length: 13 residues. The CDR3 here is CASSPRLAGGEYF. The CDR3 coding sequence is TGTGCCAGCAGCCCCAGACTAGCGGGGGGGGAGTATTTT.

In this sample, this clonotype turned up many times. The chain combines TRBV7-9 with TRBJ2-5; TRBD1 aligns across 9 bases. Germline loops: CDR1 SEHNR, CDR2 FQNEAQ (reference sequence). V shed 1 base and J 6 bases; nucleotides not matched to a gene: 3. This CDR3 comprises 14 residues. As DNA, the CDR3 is TGTGCCAGCAGCTTAGGAGGGACAGGGAAGACCCAGTACTTC. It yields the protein CASSLGGTGKTQYF.